The sequence of this T cell receptor (beta chain) was determined in a study of OX40 agonist ivuxolimab in advanced cancers. With V trimmed by 5 bases and J by 0 bases, 2 bases remained unmatched. CDR1 and CDR2 from the germline V gene are SGHTA and FQGNSA. This CDR3 contains 14 residues. Some clones are missing from TCRdb's copy, which holds only in-frame ones; the method was immunoSEQ multiplex PCR. The sample contains around 58,000 clones, about 89% of which appear only once. Broader study findings: The antigens recognized by the expanded peripheral T cells, that is their antigen specificity, were not determined. Some patients who did not respond also had low normalized T-cell clonal expansion.

A remark on this clone: Its cognate antigen is unknown.

This clonotype was sampled from an adult with an advanced solid tumor such as melanoma, head and neck, liver or kidney cancer. This specimen consisted of CD4+ or CD8+ T cells sorted from blood, obtained in a trial of the OX40 agonist ivuxolimab. The V call is TRBV7-2, the J call TRBJ2-3, with TRBD2 matching 7 bases. The CDR3 sequence is CASSRGVSTDTQYF. The CDR3 DNA is TGTGCCAGCAGCCGGGGGGTAAGCACAGATACGCAGTATTTT.